This T cell receptor beta chain was profiled in a study of T cell responses to AZD1222 COVID-19 vaccine. Study-wide context: Second-dose schedules of about 4 or about 12 weeks were combined. Study-wide results and caveats: Most donors were white British and more were female, and clonal diversity was possibly underestimated. Increases in Spike-specific TCR breadth and depth were seen after two AZD1222 doses. No day 14 peak samples; only post-peak repertoires were characterized.

In the case of this clone: Antigen unknown.

Clones were read by immunoSEQ multiplex PCR, and TCRdb kept only the in-frame ones, dropping some. The table records roughly 100,000 clones, about 89% of them present only once. The receptor's source is an adult in good health. Here the sequenced sample was peripheral blood, taken on day 0 of AZD1222 vaccination.

CDR3 bases: TGTGCCAGCAGTGCCTCGACAGGCGTTTACTCCTACGAGCAGTACTTC. It encodes CASSASTGVYSYEQYF. The chain carries TRBV25-1 and TRBJ2-7; maybe TRBD1 (6 bases). V was cut by 4 bases and J by 0 bases, with 16 bases left in between. The CDR3 is made up of 16 amino acids. Germline CDR1 MGHDK, CDR2 SYGVNS.